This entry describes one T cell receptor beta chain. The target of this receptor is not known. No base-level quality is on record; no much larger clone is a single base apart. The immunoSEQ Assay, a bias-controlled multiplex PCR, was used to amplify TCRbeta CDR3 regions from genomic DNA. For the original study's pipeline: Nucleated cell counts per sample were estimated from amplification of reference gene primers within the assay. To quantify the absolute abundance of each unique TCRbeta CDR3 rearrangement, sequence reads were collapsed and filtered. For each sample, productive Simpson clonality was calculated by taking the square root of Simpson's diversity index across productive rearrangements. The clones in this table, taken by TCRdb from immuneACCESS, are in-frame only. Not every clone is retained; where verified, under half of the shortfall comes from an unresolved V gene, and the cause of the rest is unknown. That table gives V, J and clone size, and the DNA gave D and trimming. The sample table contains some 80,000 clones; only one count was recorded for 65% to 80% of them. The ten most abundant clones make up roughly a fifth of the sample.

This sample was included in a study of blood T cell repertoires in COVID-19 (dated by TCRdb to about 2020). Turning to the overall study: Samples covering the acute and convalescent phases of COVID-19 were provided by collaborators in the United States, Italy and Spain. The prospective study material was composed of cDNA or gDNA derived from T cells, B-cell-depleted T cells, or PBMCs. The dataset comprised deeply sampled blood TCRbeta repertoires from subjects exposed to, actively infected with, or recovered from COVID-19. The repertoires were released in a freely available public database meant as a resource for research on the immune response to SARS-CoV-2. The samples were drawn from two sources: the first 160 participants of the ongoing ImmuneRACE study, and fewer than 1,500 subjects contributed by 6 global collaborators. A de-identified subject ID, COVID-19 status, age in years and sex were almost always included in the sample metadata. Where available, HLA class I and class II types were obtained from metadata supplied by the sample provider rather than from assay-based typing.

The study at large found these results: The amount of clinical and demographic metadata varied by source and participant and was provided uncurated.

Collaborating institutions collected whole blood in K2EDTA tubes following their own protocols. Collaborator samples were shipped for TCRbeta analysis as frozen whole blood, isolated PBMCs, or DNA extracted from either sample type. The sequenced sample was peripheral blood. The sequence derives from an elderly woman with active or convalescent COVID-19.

The CDR3 sequence is CASRDKTYEQYF. In nucleotides, the sequence is TGCGCCAGCCGGGACAAGACCTACGAGCAGTACTTC. This sequence uses TRBV5-1 and TRBJ2-7, with TRBD1 perhaps the D gene, on 6 matching bases. V and J lose 7 bases and 2 bases, and a span of 10 bases separates them. From its cysteine to its phenylalanine, the CDR3 spans 12 amino acids. The sequence is cut down to CDR3 DNA, 36 bases in frame from base 1. Looking up the germline V gene yields CDR1 SGHRS and CDR2 YFSETQ. The entire variable domain, with the stretches around the CDR3 drawn from the reference TRBV5-1 and TRBJ2-7 proteins, is KAGVTQTPRYLIKTRGQQVTLSCSPISGHRSVSWYQQTPGQGLQFLFEYFSETQRNKGNFPGRFSGRQFSNSRSEMNVSTLELGDSALYLCASRDKTYEQYFGPGTRLTVT.